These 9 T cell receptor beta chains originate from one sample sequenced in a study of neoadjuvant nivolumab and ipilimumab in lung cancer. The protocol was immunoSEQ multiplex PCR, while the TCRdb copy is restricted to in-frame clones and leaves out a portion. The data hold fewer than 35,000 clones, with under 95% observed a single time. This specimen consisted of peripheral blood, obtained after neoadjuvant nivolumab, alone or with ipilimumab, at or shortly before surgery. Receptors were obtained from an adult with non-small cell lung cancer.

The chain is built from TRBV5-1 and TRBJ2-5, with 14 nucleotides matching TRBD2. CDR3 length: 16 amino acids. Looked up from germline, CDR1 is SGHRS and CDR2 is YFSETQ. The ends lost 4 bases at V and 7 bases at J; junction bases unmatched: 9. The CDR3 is CASSLGLAGVGGTQYF. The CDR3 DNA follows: TGCGCCAGCAGCCTGGGACTAGCGGGAGTAGGGGGGACCCAGTACTTC.

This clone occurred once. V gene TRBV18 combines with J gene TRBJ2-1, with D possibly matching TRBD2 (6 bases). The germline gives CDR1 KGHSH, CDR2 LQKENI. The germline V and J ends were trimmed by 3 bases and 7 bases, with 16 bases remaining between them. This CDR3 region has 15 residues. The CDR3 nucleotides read TGTGCCAGCTCACCTCCTGTAAGGCGGGAAAATGAGCAGTTCTTC. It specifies CASSPPVRRENEQFF.

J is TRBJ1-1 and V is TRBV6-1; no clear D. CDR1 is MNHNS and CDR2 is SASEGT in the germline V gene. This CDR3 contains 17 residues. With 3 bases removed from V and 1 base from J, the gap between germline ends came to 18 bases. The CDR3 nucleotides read TGTGCCAGCAGTGACGGAGTATTCGGGTCTTCGAACACTGAAGCTTTCTTT. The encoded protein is CASSDGVFGSSNTEAFF.

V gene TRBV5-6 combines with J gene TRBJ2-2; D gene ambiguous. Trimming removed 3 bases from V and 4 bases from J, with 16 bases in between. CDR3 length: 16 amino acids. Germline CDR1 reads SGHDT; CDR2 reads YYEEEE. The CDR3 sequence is CASSSPKGRATGELFF. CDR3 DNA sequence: TGTGCCAGCAGCTCCCCCAAAGGACGAGCCACCGGGGAGCTGTTTTTT.

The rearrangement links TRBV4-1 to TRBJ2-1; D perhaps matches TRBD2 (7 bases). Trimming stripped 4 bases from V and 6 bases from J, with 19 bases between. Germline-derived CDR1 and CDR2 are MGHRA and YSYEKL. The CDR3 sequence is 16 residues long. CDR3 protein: CASSLLRGGTSNEQFF. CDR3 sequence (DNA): TGCGCCAGCAGCCTACTGAGGGGGGGCACAAGCAATGAGCAGTTCTTC.

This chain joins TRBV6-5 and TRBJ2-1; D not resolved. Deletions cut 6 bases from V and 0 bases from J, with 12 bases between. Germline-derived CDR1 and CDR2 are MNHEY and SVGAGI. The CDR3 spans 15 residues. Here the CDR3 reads CASSLTYPSYNEQFF. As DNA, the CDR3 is TGTGCCAGCAGCCTTACTTATCCCTCCTACAATGAGCAGTTCTTC.

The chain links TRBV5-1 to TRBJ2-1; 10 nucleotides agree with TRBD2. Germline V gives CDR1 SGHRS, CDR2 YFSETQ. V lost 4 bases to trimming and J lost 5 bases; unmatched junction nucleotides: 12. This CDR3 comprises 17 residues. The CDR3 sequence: CASSPTSLAGFNNEQFF. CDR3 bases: TGCGCCAGCAGCCCGACCTCACTAGCGGGATTCAACAATGAGCAGTTCTTC.

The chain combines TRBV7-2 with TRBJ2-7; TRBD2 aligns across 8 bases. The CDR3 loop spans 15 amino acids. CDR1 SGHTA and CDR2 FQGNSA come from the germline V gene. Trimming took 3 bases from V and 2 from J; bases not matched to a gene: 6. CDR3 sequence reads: CASSFAGGTTYEQYF. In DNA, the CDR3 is TGTGCCAGCAGCTTCGCGGGAGGCACCACCTACGAGCAGTACTTC.

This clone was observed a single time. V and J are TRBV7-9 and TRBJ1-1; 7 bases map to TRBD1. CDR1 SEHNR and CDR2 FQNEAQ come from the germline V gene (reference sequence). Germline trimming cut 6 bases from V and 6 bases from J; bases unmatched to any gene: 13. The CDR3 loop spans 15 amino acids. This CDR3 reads CASRQQGPGKPEAFF. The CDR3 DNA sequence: TGTGCCAGCAGACAACAGGGGCCCGGGAAACCTGAAGCTTTCTTT.